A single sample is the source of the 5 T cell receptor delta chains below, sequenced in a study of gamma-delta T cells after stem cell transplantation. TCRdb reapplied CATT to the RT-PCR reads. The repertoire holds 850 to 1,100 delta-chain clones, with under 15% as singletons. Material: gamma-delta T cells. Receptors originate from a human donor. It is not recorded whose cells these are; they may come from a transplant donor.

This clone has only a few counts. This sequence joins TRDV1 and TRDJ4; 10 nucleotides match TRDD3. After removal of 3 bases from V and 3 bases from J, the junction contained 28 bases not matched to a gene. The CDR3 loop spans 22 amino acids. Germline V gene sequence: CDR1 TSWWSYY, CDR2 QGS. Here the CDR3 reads CALGDPPGLAIPTLGDSGPLIF. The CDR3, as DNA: TGTGCTCTTGGGGACCCTCCCGGGTTGGCAATTCCTACGCTGGGGGATAGCGGACCCCTGATCTTT.

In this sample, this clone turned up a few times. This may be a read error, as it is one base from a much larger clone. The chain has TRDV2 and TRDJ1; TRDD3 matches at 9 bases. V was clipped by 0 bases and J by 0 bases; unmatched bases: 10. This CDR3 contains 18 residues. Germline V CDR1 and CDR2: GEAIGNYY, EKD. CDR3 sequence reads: CACDTTPLGDQYTDKLIF. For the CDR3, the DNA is TGTGCCTGTGACACCACTCCACTGGGGGACCAGTACACCGATAAACTCATCTTT.

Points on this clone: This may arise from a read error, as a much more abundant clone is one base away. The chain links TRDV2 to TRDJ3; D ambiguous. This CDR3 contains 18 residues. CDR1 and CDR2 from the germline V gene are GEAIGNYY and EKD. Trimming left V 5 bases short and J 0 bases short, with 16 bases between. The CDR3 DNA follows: TGTGCCTGTGGCACAGTACTGTCGAGCTCCTGGGACACCCGACAGATGTTTTTC. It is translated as CACGTVLSSSWDTRQMFF.

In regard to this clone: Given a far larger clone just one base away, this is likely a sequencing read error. CDR3 in DNA: TGTGCTCTTGGGGAACTAGGGACTCTTCCTAAGTCTGACCGGGGCCCTTACACCGATAAACTCATCTTT. This encodes CALGELGTLPKSDRGPYTDKLIF. The chain uses TRDV1 and TRDJ1, with TRDD2 matching over 7 bases. CDR1 and CDR2 (germline): TSWWSYY, QGS. The CDR3 has 23 amino acids. The V gene end was trimmed by 0 bases and the J gene end by 0 bases; junction bases not matched to a gene: 25.

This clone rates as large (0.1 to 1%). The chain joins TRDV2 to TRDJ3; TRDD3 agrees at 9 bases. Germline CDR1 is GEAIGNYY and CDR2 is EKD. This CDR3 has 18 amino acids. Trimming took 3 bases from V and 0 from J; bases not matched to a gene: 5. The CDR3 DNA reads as TGTGCCTGTGACCCGGGGGATACCCGCTCCTGGGACACCCGACAGATGTTTTTC. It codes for CACDPGDTRSWDTRQMFF.